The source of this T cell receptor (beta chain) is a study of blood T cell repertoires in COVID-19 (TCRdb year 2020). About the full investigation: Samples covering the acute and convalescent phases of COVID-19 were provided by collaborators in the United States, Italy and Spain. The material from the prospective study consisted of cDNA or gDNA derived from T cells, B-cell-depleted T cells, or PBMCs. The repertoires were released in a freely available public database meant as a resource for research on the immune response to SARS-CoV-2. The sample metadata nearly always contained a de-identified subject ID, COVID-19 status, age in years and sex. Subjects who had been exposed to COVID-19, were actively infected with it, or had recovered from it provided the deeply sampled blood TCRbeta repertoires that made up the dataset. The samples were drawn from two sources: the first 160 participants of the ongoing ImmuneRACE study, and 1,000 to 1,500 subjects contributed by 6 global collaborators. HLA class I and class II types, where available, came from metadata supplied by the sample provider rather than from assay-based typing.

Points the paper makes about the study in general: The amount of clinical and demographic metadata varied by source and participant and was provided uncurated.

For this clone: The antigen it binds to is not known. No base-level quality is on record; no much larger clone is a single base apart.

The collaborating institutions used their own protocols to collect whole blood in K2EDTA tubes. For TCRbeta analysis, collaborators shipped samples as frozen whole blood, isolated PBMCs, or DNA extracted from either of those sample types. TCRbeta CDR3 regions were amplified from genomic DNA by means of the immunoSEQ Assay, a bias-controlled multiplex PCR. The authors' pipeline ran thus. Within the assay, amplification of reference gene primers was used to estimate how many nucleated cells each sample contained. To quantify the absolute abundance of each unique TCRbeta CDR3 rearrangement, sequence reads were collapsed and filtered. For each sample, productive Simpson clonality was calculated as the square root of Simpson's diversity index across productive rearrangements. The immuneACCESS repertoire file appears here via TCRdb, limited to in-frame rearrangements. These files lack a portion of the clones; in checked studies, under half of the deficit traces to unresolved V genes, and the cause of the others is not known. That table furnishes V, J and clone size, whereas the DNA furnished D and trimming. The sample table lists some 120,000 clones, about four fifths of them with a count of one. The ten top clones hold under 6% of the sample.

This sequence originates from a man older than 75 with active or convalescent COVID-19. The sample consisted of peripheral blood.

The CDR3 region has the sequence CASSRQGSYNSPLHF. The bases are TGTGCCAGCAGCCGACAGGGGTCCTATAATTCACCCCTCCACTTT. The rearranged chain carries TRBV11-2 and TRBJ1-6, with 8 bases in between that match TRBD1. Taken from cysteine to phenylalanine, the CDR3 has 15 residues. Only the CDR3 DNA stays, 45 bases, in frame from base 1. Trimming takes 5 bases off V and 1 base off J; junction bases not matched to a gene: 1. The CDR1 and CDR2 encoded by the germline V gene are SGHAT and FQNNGV.